This TCR beta chain is drawn from a study of blood T cell repertoires in COVID-19. The data were produced by immunoSEQ multiplex PCR, yet TCRdb's version contains in-frame clones alone and is incomplete. The sample lists 150,000 or so clones; approximately 88% were seen once. The CDR3 length is 14 residues. The V and J ends lost 3 bases and 3 bases respectively, with 12 bases between them. Germline CDR1 is ENHRY and CDR2 is SYGVKD. The sequencing input was PBMCs or T cells enriched from blood (not recorded which). This chain links TRBV10-3 with TRBJ2-7; possible D gene TRBD2, 6 bases. The origin of this receptor is a woman aged 45-65 years who had recovered from COVID-19. This chain's CDR3 is CAISDVGGIYEQYF. CDR3 coding DNA: TGTGCCATCAGTGATGTGGGAGGAATCTACGAGCAGTACTTC.